The following is a TCR beta chain sequence with its context. Its antigen is currently unknown. The junction does not match germline at one end; this may be a read error. The source of the sample is a study of response to subunit inactivated influenza vaccine. Study findings and constraints: With each seasonal influenza vaccination, the authors suggested, few new T cells are recruited.

TCRdb re-called the RT-PCR reads through MiXCR, storing one row per CDR3 protein. The sample yields some 190,000 distinct CDR3 sequences, 13% to 15% seen once. The specimen was CD8+ T cells sorted from PBMCs, collected 5 to 6 days after vaccination. This clonotype was obtained from a middle-aged man who received an inactivated influenza vaccine.

The CDR3 bases are TGTGCCTGCAGTTTCGGACAGTTCTACGAGCAGTACTTC. Encoded protein: CACSFGQFYEQYF. The rearrangement links TRBV12-3 or TRBV12-4 to TRBJ2-7; D might be TRBD1 (6 bases). This CDR3 has 13 amino acids.